This T cell receptor (beta chain) was recovered during a study of CD4 T cells in relation to SARS-CoV-2 and coronaviruses (dated by TCRdb to the early 2020s). Turning to the overall study: HLA restriction was mapped for shared crossreactive spike epitopes using patient-derived lymphoblastoid cell lines. At the level of individual TCR clonotypes, the study measured memory CD4+ T cell crossreactivity between SARS-CoV-2 spike protein and common cold coronavirus spike proteins. Samples from a few pre-COVID donors and the naive versus memory experiments were sequenced with the Adaptive Biotechnologies TCR-sequencing kit; other data were Illumina-based. Expansion assays from other donors in the study were sequenced with a different, Illumina-based TCR-beta assay. Results and caveats for the whole study, not just this receptor: Because no donor provided both pre-pandemic and post-infection samples, tracing the source of pre-existing responses was limited. In roughly two thirds of donors, memory CD4+ clonotypes turned up that crossrecognized SARS-CoV-2 and at least one common cold coronavirus spike. Compared with monoreactive clones, crossreactive clones had significantly weaker SARS-CoV-2-driven expansion, a result consistent with antigenic imprinting. Since the crossreactivity analysis centred on spike protein, crossreactivity against other viral proteins was not assessed. Sequencing naive versus memory cells indicated that the assay picks up memory recall responses, not primary responses primed during culture. Small numbers of patients and of tested TCRs limited the study.

Deep-resolution immunoSEQ TCR-beta sequencing was performed on DNA from uncultured naive and memory CD4+ T cells. The study's own analysis went as follows. Preprocessing removed nonproductive sequences and CDR3s not starting with C, not ending with F or W, or shorter than 7 amino acids. Cultured and uncultured naive and memory CD4+ repertoires were searched for previously identified spike- and CEF-reactive CDR3s. After three terminal residues were trimmed from each end, CDR3 homology was quantified as pairwise Levenshtein distance using the stringdist R package. TCRdb took over this immuneACCESS table, retaining in-frame rearrangements with V and J assigned. Such tables are incomplete; in checked studies, under half of the missing clones stem from an unresolved V gene, and the remainder is unexplained. For V, J and clone size, that table is used; D and trimming come from the DNA. For this sample there are some 70,000 clones; over 90% appear just once. Under 0.25% of the sample is in the top ten clones.

The germline V end is reduced by 5 bases and the J end by 3 bases; junction bases left unmatched: 10. The germline V gene gives CDR1 as SGHTS and CDR2 as YDEGEE. Taken from cysteine to phenylalanine, the CDR3 has 16 residues. Only CDR3 DNA remains: 48 bases, in frame from the first base. CD4+ T cells from unexposed donors were collected before the COVID-19 pandemic (2011-2018). To separate naive from memory CD4+ T cells, cryopreserved PBMCs first underwent CD4 enrichment and then EasySep naive CD4+ T cell enrichment. The leukapheresis product for the unexposed donors was obtained through commercial purchase. PBMCs were isolated from leukapheresis product or whole blood by Ficoll-Paque PLUS gradient centrifugation. The PBMCs went either fresh into the expansion assay or into cryopreservation at -140 degrees C. The QIAamp Micro DNA Kit was used to extract genomic DNA from the CD4+ T cells. Points on this clone: This clone's antigen is unknown. Base quality data are lacking; no much larger clone is found one base away.

This clonotype was sampled from a human donor in good health. Rearrangement joined TRBV5-8 to TRBJ2-5, and 10 bases in between align with TRBD2. The sequencing input was naive CD4+ T cells from PBMCs. Read against the paper, the sample's cell subset or site label means: naive CD4+ T cells isolated by negative enrichment. CDR3 sequence: CASSRLRTSGEETQYF. The nucleotide sequence reads as follows: TGTGCCAGCAGTCGCTTACGGACTAGCGGAGAAGAGACCCAGTACTTC.